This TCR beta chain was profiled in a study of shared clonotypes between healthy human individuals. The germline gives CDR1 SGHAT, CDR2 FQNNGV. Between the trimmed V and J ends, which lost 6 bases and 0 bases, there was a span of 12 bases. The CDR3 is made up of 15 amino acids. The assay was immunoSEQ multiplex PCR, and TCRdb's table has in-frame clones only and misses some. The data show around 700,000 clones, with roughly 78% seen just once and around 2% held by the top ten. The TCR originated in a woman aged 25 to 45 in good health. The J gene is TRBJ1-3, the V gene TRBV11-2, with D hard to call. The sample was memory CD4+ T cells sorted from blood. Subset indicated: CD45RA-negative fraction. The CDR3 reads CASSRNHRSGNTIYF. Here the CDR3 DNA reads TGTGCCAGCAGTCGAAACCACCGCTCTGGAAACACCATATATTTT.